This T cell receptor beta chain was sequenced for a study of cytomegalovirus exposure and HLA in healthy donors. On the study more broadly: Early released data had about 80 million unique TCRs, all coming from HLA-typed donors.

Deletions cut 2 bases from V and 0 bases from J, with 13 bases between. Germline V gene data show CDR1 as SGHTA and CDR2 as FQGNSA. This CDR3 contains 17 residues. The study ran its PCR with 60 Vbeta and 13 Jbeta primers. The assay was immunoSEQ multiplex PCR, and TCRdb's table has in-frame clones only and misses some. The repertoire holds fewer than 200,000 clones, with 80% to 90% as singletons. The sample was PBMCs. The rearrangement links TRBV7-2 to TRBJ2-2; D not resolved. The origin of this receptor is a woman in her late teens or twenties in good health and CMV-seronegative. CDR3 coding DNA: TGTGCCAGCAGCTTAAGAGGCGCCCCAACGAACACCGGGGAGCTGTTTTTT. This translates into CASSLRGAPTNTGELFF.